These T cell receptor beta chains were read from a single sample in a study of control samples from healthy donors and cancer patients. Clones were read by immunoSEQ multiplex PCR, and TCRdb kept only the in-frame ones, dropping some. The table lists some 73,000 clones, 94% of them singletons. Sequenced input: blood. All receptors come from a woman aged 40 to 55 in good health. Both conserved end residues are trimmed from each CDR3. Size is stated for part of the rows, as once, few or many counts, or as a class when the clone is expanded.

V: TRBV9; size: NA; CDR3: ASSGGVAGGWNEQF
V: TRBV7-2; size: once; CDR3: ASSRGQNYEQY
V: TRBV10-3; size: NA; CDR3: AITRDGYSPLH
V: TRBV12-3/TRBV12-4; size: NA; CDR3: ASSPGTGGGYT
V: TRBV9; size: NA; CDR3: ASSPGDNSYEQY
V: TRBV6-5; size: NA; CDR3: ASKTGGYTGELF
V: TRBV7-2; size: NA; CDR3: ASSSRVAYEQY
V: TRBV5-1; size: NA; CDR3: ASSLRASGSSYNEQF
V: TRBV5-1; size: NA; CDR3: ASSSPGGYTDTQY
V: TRBV7-2; size: NA; CDR3: ASSIFTGELF
V: TRBV6-5; size: NA; CDR3: ASSYTTGTRGLTTY
V: TRBV5-4; size: once; CDR3: ASSLSSSYEQY
V: TRBV27; size: NA; CDR3: ASSGSSDYEQY
V: TRBV19; size: NA; CDR3: ASSSPRGGQYEQY
V: TRBV28; size: NA; CDR3: ASTPGTASSGANVLT
V: TRBV28; size: NA; CDR3: ASSVLVERNTIY
V: TRBV7-2; size: NA; CDR3: ASSSSRGEQF
V: TRBV10-2; size: NA; CDR3: ASSERGEANEQY
V: TRBV9; size: NA; CDR3: ASSVDSSNQPQH
V: TRBV4-2; size: NA; CDR3: ASSQDRGAGELF
V: TRBV13; size: NA; CDR3: ASSFQETQY
V: TRBV10-2; size: NA; CDR3: ASSEGAGTEQY
V: TRBV7-9; size: NA; CDR3: ATGSTSLNTGELF
V: TRBV7-9; size: NA; CDR3: ASSLVDTVANYGYT
V: TRBV18; size: NA; CDR3: ASSPGTGGWNEQF
V: TRBV20-1; size: NA; CDR3: SAKLVTQY
V: TRBV30; size: NA; CDR3: AWSTGQGNYGYT
V: TRBV9; size: NA; CDR3: ASSGSRGSYNEQF
V: TRBV12-5; size: NA; CDR3: ASGLGQGRNGETQY
V: TRBV11-2; size: NA; CDR3: ASSLGDRGEAF
V: TRBV7-9; size: NA; CDR3: ASSIVRQGGYNEQF
V: TRBV6-2/TRBV6-3; size: NA; CDR3: ASSPTGERRPQH
V: TRBV9; size: NA; CDR3: ASSVGGTEAF
V: TRBV21-1; size: NA; CDR3: ASSRGRGLYGYT
V: TRBV4-2; size: NA; CDR3: ASSQEQSGGSDEQY
V: TRBV21-1; size: NA; CDR3: ASSTSGGYEQY
V: TRBV29-1; size: few; CDR3: SVPSGGAEAGELF
V: TRBV6-1; size: NA; CDR3: ASSEDGAGGMPQH
V: TRBV28; size: NA; CDR3: ASSLAGDRSGELF
V: TRBV5-5; size: NA; CDR3: ASSLARVLTYEQY
V: TRBV3-1/TRBV3-2; size: NA; CDR3: ASSPTFTDSSYGYT
V: TRBV6-1; size: NA; CDR3: ASSAPGASSPDNQPQH
V: TRBV4-2; size: NA; CDR3: ASSQDRVLKETQY
V: TRBV5-1; size: few; CDR3: ASSLTQGTDTQY
V: TRBV19; size: NA; CDR3: ASSMGLNLNTEAF
V: TRBV5-6; size: NA; CDR3: ASSLGNYEQY
V: TRBV6-1; size: NA; CDR3: ASSGVGQVSTDTQY
V: TRBV12-3/TRBV12-4; size: once; CDR3: ASTEGRTYGYT
V: TRBV11-3; size: NA; CDR3: ASSLGADPPYNEQF
V: TRBV5-1; size: NA; CDR3: ASSLGRGADIQY
V: TRBV13; size: NA; CDR3: ASSSSGTGRFYGYT
V: TRBV18; size: NA; CDR3: ASSPQGPLSSYNSPLH
V: TRBV9; size: NA; CDR3: ASSVSGHANYGYT
V: TRBV14; size: NA; CDR3: ASSLRGPEAF
V: TRBV29-1; size: NA; CDR3: SSLGLAYEQY
V: TRBV6-5; size: NA; CDR3: ASSLGGAGGQPQH
V: TRBV18; size: NA; CDR3: ASSPRQGAGETQY
V: TRBV6-6; size: NA; CDR3: ASSRLAGGYEQY
V: TRBV9; size: NA; CDR3: ASSFGTGYGRDYGYT